The rows below give T cell receptor beta chains drawn from one sample of a study of graft-versus-host responses after intestinal transplantation. Here immunoSEQ multiplex PCR was the method, and the copy in TCRdb shows in-frame clones only, minus some. The table lists tens of thousands of clones, under 85% of them singletons, with approximately 3.7% in the top ten. Sequencing was performed on PBMCs, taken more than 950 days after transplant. These receptors came from a human patient who received an intestinal transplant, so some T cells may come from the graft donor. Each CDR3 is given with its conserved first and last residue. The D gene is left open where the match is weak. Size tells how often a clone was seen (once, few, many) or the class of an expanded clone, and some rows leave it out.

v_call: TRBV6-5; j_call: TRBJ1-2; clone_size: -; d_call: -; cdr3_nt: TGTGCCAGCAGTTACTCGGCATACGATGGCTACACCTTC; cdr3_aa: CASSYSAYDGYTF
v_call: TRBV6-1; j_call: TRBJ1-4; clone_size: once; d_call: TRBD1; cdr3_nt: TGTGCCACTTCGACAGGGTGGGCTAATGAAAAACTGTTTTTT; cdr3_aa: CATSTGWANEKLFF
v_call: TRBV21-1; j_call: TRBJ2-3; clone_size: -; d_call: -; cdr3_nt: TGTGCCAGCAGCAAAGAAGTAAGGGCTAGGAGGTGGAAAGATACGCAGTATTTT; cdr3_aa: CASSKEVRARRWKDTQYF
v_call: TRBV7-8; j_call: TRBJ2-7; clone_size: -; d_call: TRBD2; cdr3_nt: TGTGCCAGCAGCCCCCAAGCGGGAGGGTCTGCCGAGCAGTACTTC; cdr3_aa: CASSPQAGGSAEQYF
v_call: TRBV9; j_call: TRBJ2-1; clone_size: -; d_call: -; cdr3_nt: TGTGCCAGCAGCGTGGGGGCGGGGGCCCTTGCTAGAGAGCAGTTCTTC; cdr3_aa: CASSVGAGALAREQFF
v_call: TRBV19; j_call: TRBJ1-5; clone_size: once; d_call: -; cdr3_nt: TGTGCCAGTAGTATACAGGGAGGCAATCAGCCCCAGCATTTT; cdr3_aa: CASSIQGGNQPQHF
v_call: TRBV7-6; j_call: TRBJ1-1; clone_size: -; d_call: TRBD1; cdr3_nt: TGTGCCAGCAGCTCCCCTAGGGACAGGGGTGAAGCTTTCTTT; cdr3_aa: CASSSPRDRGEAFF
v_call: TRBV11-3; j_call: TRBJ2-2; clone_size: -; d_call: -; cdr3_nt: TGTGCCAGCAGCTTAAGCCAGTTCACCGGGGAGCTGTTTTTT; cdr3_aa: CASSLSQFTGELFF
v_call: TRBV11-2; j_call: TRBJ2-3; clone_size: -; d_call: TRBD2; cdr3_nt: TGTGCCAGCAGCTCCCCTCAACTAGCGGGGGGGAGAAACACAGATACGCAGTATTTT; cdr3_aa: CASSSPQLAGGRNTDTQYF
v_call: TRBV29-1; j_call: TRBJ1-4; clone_size: -; d_call: TRBD1; cdr3_nt: TGCAGCGTTGGGGACAGTCTTAATGAAAAACTGTTTTTT; cdr3_aa: CSVGDSLNEKLFF
v_call: TRBV7-9; j_call: TRBJ2-1; clone_size: -; d_call: TRBD2; cdr3_nt: TGTGCCAGCAGCTTAAGACTAGCGGACAATGAGCAGTTCTTC; cdr3_aa: CASSLRLADNEQFF
v_call: TRBV19; j_call: TRBJ1-2; clone_size: -; d_call: TRBD1; cdr3_nt: TGTGCCAGTGGCGTCCCGGGACAGGGCCGGGGCTACACCTTC; cdr3_aa: CASGVPGQGRGYTF
v_call: TRBV6-5; j_call: TRBJ2-1; clone_size: -; d_call: TRBD2; cdr3_nt: TGTGCCAGCAGTTTATCAGCGGGAGCGCCCCCGAATGAGCAGTTCTTC; cdr3_aa: CASSLSAGAPPNEQFF
v_call: TRBV28; j_call: TRBJ2-1; clone_size: -; d_call: TRBD2; cdr3_nt: TGTGCCAGCAGTTCACAGCTAGCGGGCAACTACAATGAGCAGTTCTTC; cdr3_aa: CASSSQLAGNYNEQFF
v_call: TRBV9; j_call: TRBJ2-5; clone_size: -; d_call: -; cdr3_nt: TGTGCCAGCAGCGTTGGCAGGGGAGGAGAGACCCAGTACTTC; cdr3_aa: CASSVGRGGETQYF
v_call: TRBV9; j_call: TRBJ1-5; clone_size: -; d_call: -; cdr3_nt: TGTGCCAGCAGCGTAGGGCCTACTATAGGACAGCCCCAGCATTTT; cdr3_aa: CASSVGPTIGQPQHF
v_call: TRBV5-4; j_call: TRBJ1-1; clone_size: -; d_call: -; cdr3_nt: TGTGCCAGCCGGACGTCCCCGAACACTGAAGCTTTCTTT; cdr3_aa: CASRTSPNTEAFF
v_call: TRBV7-2; j_call: TRBJ1-3; clone_size: -; d_call: -; cdr3_nt: TGTGCCAGCAGCTTAGCGGGGTCTGGAAACACCATATATTTT; cdr3_aa: CASSLAGSGNTIYF
v_call: TRBV15; j_call: TRBJ2-1; clone_size: -; d_call: -; cdr3_nt: TGTGCCACCAGCAGAGATCTCCCGGGCTACAATGAGCAGTTCTTC; cdr3_aa: CATSRDLPGYNEQFF
v_call: TRBV2; j_call: TRBJ1-2; clone_size: -; d_call: TRBD1; cdr3_nt: TGTGCCAGCAGTGAAGCGCTTGCGGCGGGACAGGGTGTCTACACCTTC; cdr3_aa: CASSEALAAGQGVYTF
v_call: TRBV27; j_call: TRBJ2-3; clone_size: -; d_call: TRBD2; cdr3_nt: TGTGCCAGCAGTTTCCTACCGCGGGGGTACACAGATACGCAGTATTTT; cdr3_aa: CASSFLPRGYTDTQYF
v_call: TRBV18; j_call: TRBJ2-2; clone_size: -; d_call: -; cdr3_nt: TGTGCCAGCTCACGCATGGCGGGAACCGGGGAGCTGTTTTTT; cdr3_aa: CASSRMAGTGELFF
v_call: TRBV18; j_call: TRBJ1-3; clone_size: -; d_call: TRBD1; cdr3_nt: TGTGCCAGCTCACCAGCGGGGACAGCCTTTACTGGAAACACCATATATTTT; cdr3_aa: CASSPAGTAFTGNTIYF
v_call: TRBV19; j_call: TRBJ1-4; clone_size: -; d_call: -; cdr3_nt: TGTGCCAGTAGTATAGTAAGGCTGGAAAAACTGTTTTTT; cdr3_aa: CASSIVRLEKLFF
v_call: TRBV7-9; j_call: TRBJ2-4; clone_size: -; d_call: -; cdr3_nt: TGTGCCAGCAGCTTATCCGGCAAAAACATTCAGTACTTC; cdr3_aa: CASSLSGKNIQYF
v_call: TRBV19; j_call: TRBJ1-4; clone_size: once; d_call: -; cdr3_nt: TGTGCCAGTAGTATTCGCGGGGGACGGCCAACTAATGAAAAACTGTTTTTT; cdr3_aa: CASSIRGGRPTNEKLFF
v_call: TRBV6-4; j_call: TRBJ2-3; clone_size: -; d_call: -; cdr3_nt: TGTGCCAGCAGTGACTCCCTCGGGGGAGGTACGCAGTATTTT; cdr3_aa: CASSDSLGGGTQYF
v_call: TRBV7-8; j_call: TRBJ1-1; clone_size: medium-sized; d_call: -; cdr3_nt: TGTGCCAGCAGCCCCCCGCCACACACTGAAGCTTTCTTT; cdr3_aa: CASSPPPHTEAFF
v_call: TRBV27; j_call: TRBJ1-5; clone_size: medium-sized; d_call: TRBD1; cdr3_nt: TGTGCCAGCAGACCGCAGGGGGACAATAGCAATCAGCCCCAGCATTTT; cdr3_aa: CASRPQGDNSNQPQHF
v_call: TRBV19; j_call: TRBJ2-1; clone_size: once; d_call: -; cdr3_nt: TGTGCCAGTAGTATCCCGGGTGAGCAGTTCTTC; cdr3_aa: CASSIPGEQFF
v_call: TRBV6-1; j_call: TRBJ2-7; clone_size: -; d_call: -; cdr3_nt: TGTGCCAGCAGCGAGAGAGCGTCTCGGCCGTACTTC; cdr3_aa: CASSERASRPYF
v_call: TRBV2; j_call: TRBJ1-4; clone_size: -; d_call: -; cdr3_nt: TGTGCCAGCAGTGAAGCGGGGGGTACGGGGAAACTGTTTTTT; cdr3_aa: CASSEAGGTGKLFF